The clone carrying this T cell receptor beta chain was detected many times. Researchers made TCR beta libraries by using iRepertoire HTBI primers and running Arm-PCR on CDR3 regions. MiXCR, run by TCRdb on the multiplex PCR reads, gives a single entry per CDR3 protein. Here the sample spans 440,000 or so distinct CDR3 sequences, under 15% being singletons. This CDR3 has 13 amino acids. Germline V CDR1 and CDR2: GTSNPN, SVGIG (reference sequence). Trimming took off 3 bases at V and 5 bases at J, with 13 bases between the two ends. This sample is drawn from a study of regulatory T cells in long-lasting Graves disease. Time point reported: newly diagnosed GD, antithyroid drugs for less than 3 months. From PBMCs, RNA was extracted and then used to make the TCR library. This same sample was also part of a study on T cells in Graves' hyperthyroidism and ophthalmopathy.

The J gene is TRBJ2-5, the V gene TRBV30; weak D call: TRBD1 (5 bases). The TCR sequence derives from a young woman with Graves disease. The sequenced sample was peripheral blood mononuclear cells (PBMCs), obtained at new diagnosis, from a patient treated with antithyroid drugs. CDR3 amino acids: CAWRKEGVETQYF. In DNA, the CDR3 is TGTGCCTGGAGGAAGGAAGGGGTGGAGACCCAGTACTTC.